The 32 T cell receptor beta chains below were found in one sample sequenced in a study of monozygotic twins with inflammatory bowel disease. TCRdb reanalyzed the 5' RACE reads and collapses them to one entry per CDR3 protein, without DNA. This table holds about 450,000 distinct CDR3 sequences. Sequencing was done on a sample of blood. Source of these receptors: a human donor with ulcerative colitis or Crohn's disease, or a healthy co-twin of an affected twin (not recorded which).

V and J are TRBV14 and TRBJ1-2. The CDR3 covers 13 residues. CDR1 and CDR2 (germline): SGHDN, FVKESK. The chain's CDR3 is CASSQTRVTGYTF.

This chain uses TRBV7-9 with TRBJ1-2. The CDR3 has 13 amino acids. CDR1 SEHNR and CDR2 FQNEAQ come from the germline V gene (reference sequence). The CDR3 sequence: CASSAQSVYGYTF.

The chain links TRBV20-1 to TRBJ2-7; TCRdb proposes TRBD1, but this gene call is untestable without DNA. This CDR3 is built from 13 residues. Germline CDR1 DFQATT, CDR2 SNEGSKA (reference sequence). CDR3 residues: CSAPGQGAYEQYF.

V usage is TRBV5-1 and J usage is TRBJ2-2. The CDR3 runs to 15 residues. Germline values: CDR1 SGHRS, CDR2 YFSETQ. The CDR3: CASSFDMMNTGELFF.

The chain uses TRBV5-1 and TRBJ2-5. From germline, CDR1 is SGHRS and CDR2 YFSETQ. This CDR3 has 12 residues. This CDR3 is CASSSTSGTQYF.

The chain couples TRBV20-1 to TRBJ2-4; TCRdb's D call of TRBD2 is untestable without DNA. The CDR3 extends over 15 amino acids. In germline, CDR1 is DFQATT, CDR2 SNEGSKA (reference sequence). CDR3 loop: CSALSRALAKNIQYF.

The chain is built from TRBV4-3 and TRBJ2-5. CDR3 length: 13 residues. CDR1 and CDR2 (germline): LGHNA, YSLEER. This CDR3 reads CASSDLVGETQYF.

This rearrangement joins TRBV3-1 to TRBJ2-1; with no DNA, the TCRdb D assignment of TRBD2 cannot be verified. The CDR3 runs to 15 residues. In germline, CDR1 is LGHDT, CDR2 YNNKEL (reference sequence). The CDR3 region is CASSRLAGGSAEQFF.

The rearrangement uses TRBV19 and TRBJ1-1. The CDR3 has 16 residues. Germline CDR1 LNHDA, CDR2 SQIVND (reference sequence). CDR3 loop: CASSTTGNPLNTEAFF.

The V gene is TRBV5-4, the J gene TRBJ2-3; no DNA is available, so the TRBD1 call from TCRdb remains unchecked. The length of the CDR3 is 14 residues. Germline-derived CDR1 and CDR2 are SGHNT and YYREEE (reference sequence). The CDR3 spells CASPPVGQRDTQYF.

This rearrangement joins TRBV7-8 to TRBJ1-5; there is no DNA to check the TCRdb D call of TRBD1. Germline V gives CDR1 SGHVS, CDR2 FQNEAQ. The CDR3 runs to 18 residues. The chain's CDR3 is CASSPRDRKQGINQPQHF.

J is TRBJ2-7 and V is TRBV13; TCRdb indicates TRBD1, and absent DNA this call remains unverified. Per the germline V gene, CDR1 is PRHDT and CDR2 is FYEKMQ (reference sequence). The CDR3 runs to 14 residues. CDR3 sequence reads: CASSLRDSSYEQYF.

The rearrangement links TRBV4-3 to TRBJ2-7; with no DNA, the TCRdb D assignment of TRBD2 cannot be verified. The CDR3 runs 15 residues. CDR1 and CDR2 (germline): LGHNA, YSLEER. The CDR3 loop reads CASSQDRGRIYEQYF.

The J gene is TRBJ2-7, the V gene TRBV4-3; no DNA is available, so the TRBD2 call from TCRdb remains unchecked. CDR3 length equals 14 residues. In germline, CDR1 is LGHNA, CDR2 YSLEER. Here the CDR3 reads CASSQSSGRYEQYF.

The V call is TRBV12-3 or TRBV12-4, the J call TRBJ2-1. The CDR3 spans 12 residues. This CDR3 reads CASSRRLHEQFF.

CDR3 sequence reads: CASSPTGQSNEKLFF. The V call is TRBV18, the J call TRBJ1-4. This CDR3 has 15 residues. Germline V gives CDR1 KGHSH, CDR2 LQKENI. Filled out from reference TRBV18 and TRBJ1-4, the complete variable domain reads NAGVMQNPRHLVRRRGQEARLRCSPMKGHSHVYWYRQLPEEGLKFMVYLQKENIIDESGMPKERFSAEFPKEGPSILRIQQVVRGDSAAYFCASSPTGQSNEKLFFGSGTQLSVL.

V and J are TRBV28 and TRBJ2-3; TCRdb names TRBD1, which stays unverified in the absence of DNA. In germline, CDR1 is MDHEN, CDR2 SYDVKM. This CDR3 is 15 amino acids long. The CDR3 loop reads CASSLQGPSTDTQYF.

The V and J genes are TRBV7-3 and TRBJ2-2; the D gene TCRdb calls, TRBD2, cannot be checked with no DNA. This CDR3 is built from 16 residues. The germline V gene encodes CDR1 SGHTA and CDR2 FQGTGA. The CDR3 protein is CASSLGKAGNTGELFF.

V usage is TRBV11-1 and J usage is TRBJ2-1; the D call of TRBD1 rests on TCRdb alone, since no DNA is present to check it. Germline V lookup: CDR1 SGHAT, CDR2 FQDESV (reference sequence). The length of the CDR3 is 19 residues. Here the CDR3 reads CASSLAPSYTGGAYNEQFF. Variable domain in full (rest from reference TRBV11-1 and TRBJ2-1): EAEVAQSPRYKITEKSQAVAFWCDPISGHATLYWYRQILGQGPELLVQFQDESVVDDSQLPKDRFSAERLKGVDSTLKIQPAELGDSAMYLCASSLAPSYTGGAYNEQFFGPGTRLTVL.

The chain joins TRBV6-1 to TRBJ1-4; TCRdb lists TRBD1, though no DNA is available to test this call. The CDR3 covers 14 residues. Germline values: CDR1 MNHNS, CDR2 SASEGT. CDR3 sequence reads: CASSPTRANEKLFF.

The chain couples TRBV30 to TRBJ2-7; the TRBD1 assignment by TCRdb is unverifiable without DNA. Germline-derived CDR1 and CDR2 are GTSNPN and SVGIG (reference sequence). The CDR3 runs 13 residues. CDR3 sequence: CAWSGDTYYEQYF.

The chain uses TRBV15 and TRBJ1-6; TCRdb's D call, TRBD1, is unchecked because there is no DNA. This CDR3 contains 14 residues. Germline V gene sequence: CDR1 LNHNV, CDR2 YYDKDF (reference sequence). CDR3 loop: CATSIRVGHSPLHF.

The chain has TRBV29-1 and TRBJ2-1; absent DNA, TCRdb's TRBD1 call cannot be checked. Germline CDR1 reads SQVTM; CDR2 reads ANQGSEA. The CDR3 runs to 12 residues. The CDR3 sequence: CGGGPLYNEQFF.

The chain links TRBV12-3 or TRBV12-4 to TRBJ2-3; there is no DNA to check the TCRdb D call of TRBD1. The CDR3 has 15 amino acids. Here the CDR3 reads CASRGRGGRTDTQYF.

J is TRBJ2-1 and V is TRBV9; the D call from TCRdb, TRBD1, cannot be confirmed without DNA. CDR1 is SGDLS and CDR2 is YYNGEE in the germline V gene. The CDR3 extends over 13 amino acids. The CDR3 sequence is CASSFHRSSGQFF.

The V and J genes are TRBV20-1 and TRBJ2-3; TCRdb names TRBD1, which stays unverified in the absence of DNA. This CDR3 spans 16 amino acids. Germline CDR1 is DFQATT and CDR2 is SNEGSKA (reference sequence). The CDR3 loop reads CSARDGSAGGADTQYF.

This chain connects TRBV20-1 to TRBJ2-7; TCRdb designates TRBD2, a call that cannot be tested without DNA. The CDR3 covers 15 residues. Germline V gene sequence: CDR1 DFQATT, CDR2 SNEGSKA (reference sequence). CDR3 sequence reads: CSASATSGVVYEQYF.

The chain recombines TRBV12-3 or TRBV12-4 with TRBJ1-4; TCRdb indicates TRBD1, and absent DNA this call remains unverified. The CDR3 length is 14 residues. The CDR3 spells CASSFGTGDEKLFF.

This chain connects TRBV7-2 to TRBJ2-1; TCRdb calls TRBD1, which cannot be checked without DNA. This CDR3 region has 14 residues. CDR1 and CDR2 (germline): SGHTA, FQGNSA. The CDR3 here is CASSFQFRGDEQFF.

The rearrangement uses TRBV29-1 and TRBJ2-3; the D call of TRBD1 rests on TCRdb alone, since no DNA is present to check it. The CDR3 length is 15 residues. In germline, CDR1 is SQVTM, CDR2 ANQGSEA. This CDR3 reads CSVEDLGQGTDTQYF.

The rearrangement uses TRBV11-1 and TRBJ2-1; TCRdb proposes TRBD2, but this gene call is untestable without DNA. In germline, CDR1 is SGHAT, CDR2 FQDESV (reference sequence). The CDR3 is 15 amino acids. The CDR3 sequence: CASSYKDGGLNDQFF.

The V gene is TRBV6-5, the J gene TRBJ2-7. CDR1 and CDR2 from the germline V gene are MNHEY and SVGAGI. CDR3 size: 15 residues. CDR3 loop: CASSYSTASSYEQYF.